The rows below give T cell receptor beta chains drawn from one sample of a study of T-cell memory formation after mild COVID-19. MiXCR, run by TCRdb on the 5' RACE reads, gives a single entry per CDR3 protein. The profile shows about 440,000 distinct CDR3 sequences, about 20% of them singletons. The sample taken for sequencing was PBMCs or a T cell subset sorted from them (not recorded which). The receptors here all came from an adult woman who had mild COVID-19 (a few samples of this study predate the infection). Cell type and time point are not known. Each CDR3 is given with its conserved first and last residue. The D gene is left open where the match is weak. Expanded clones are given a class, and other clones once, few, many or no size at all.

len: 12; d_gene: .; abundance: many; j_gene: TRBJ1-5; v_gene: TRBV5-5; CDR3nt: TGTGCCAGCAGCTTGCCCGGGGGGCTCCAGCATTTT; CDR3aa: CASSLPGGLQHF
len: 14; d_gene: .; abundance: .; j_gene: TRBJ1-4; v_gene: TRBV4-2; CDR3nt: TGTGCCAGCAGCCAAGATCTACTGGGCGAAAAACTGTTTTTT; CDR3aa: CASSQDLLGEKLFF
len: 15; d_gene: .; abundance: many; j_gene: TRBJ2-1; v_gene: TRBV6-2/TRBV6-3; CDR3nt: TGTGCCAGCAGTTACGAGGCCTACTCCTACAATGAGCAGTTCTTC; CDR3aa: CASSYEAYSYNEQFF
len: 15; d_gene: .; abundance: many; j_gene: TRBJ2-7; v_gene: TRBV4-1; CDR3nt: TGCGCCAGCAGCCAAGGGGAACAGGGTCCCTACGAGCAGTACTTC; CDR3aa: CASSQGEQGPYEQYF
len: 18; d_gene: TRBD2; abundance: many; j_gene: TRBJ2-7; v_gene: TRBV5-1; CDR3nt: TGCGCCAGCAGCTTGGGGGGGACTAGCGGGATTCGCCTTTACGAGCAGTACTTC; CDR3aa: CASSLGGTSGIRLYEQYF
len: 13; d_gene: .; abundance: .; j_gene: TRBJ1-3; v_gene: TRBV4-1; CDR3nt: TGCGCCAGCAGCCAAGACGGACGAGACACCATATATTTT; CDR3aa: CASSQDGRDTIYF
len: 16; d_gene: .; abundance: .; j_gene: TRBJ2-5; v_gene: TRBV7-9; CDR3nt: TGTGCCAGCAGCTCGCCGGGCACTCAGTACCAAGAGACCCAGTACTTC; CDR3aa: CASSSPGTQYQETQYF
len: 14; d_gene: .; abundance: few; j_gene: TRBJ2-5; v_gene: TRBV12-3/TRBV12-4; CDR3nt: TGTGCCAGCAGTAGGGGTAGGGGCGGCGAGACCCAGTACTTC; CDR3aa: CASSRGRGGETQYF
len: 14; d_gene: .; abundance: many; j_gene: TRBJ2-3; v_gene: TRBV7-9; CDR3nt: TGTGCCAGCAGCTCCTCGGGAGCGACAGATACGCAGTATTTT; CDR3aa: CASSSSGATDTQYF
len: 15; d_gene: .; abundance: few; j_gene: TRBJ1-1; v_gene: TRBV18; CDR3nt: TGTGCCAGCTCCCCCACCACGAGGGGGAACACTGAAGCTTTCTTT; CDR3aa: CASSPTTRGNTEAFF
len: 17; d_gene: TRBD1; abundance: few; j_gene: TRBJ1-2; v_gene: TRBV7-9; CDR3nt: TGTGCCAGCAGCCCAGACTCCGGACAGGCGCGCAACTATGGCTACACCTTC; CDR3aa: CASSPDSGQARNYGYTF
len: 16; d_gene: .; abundance: few; j_gene: TRBJ1-3; v_gene: TRBV12-3/TRBV12-4; CDR3nt: TGTGCCAGCAGTTCCACCCTTAGCGGGACTGGAAACACCATATATTTT; CDR3aa: CASSSTLSGTGNTIYF
len: 14; d_gene: .; abundance: few; j_gene: TRBJ2-7; v_gene: TRBV5-1; CDR3nt: TGCGCCAGCAGCTACGGGACGACACTCTACGAGCAGTACTTC; CDR3aa: CASSYGTTLYEQYF
len: 14; d_gene: TRBD1; abundance: .; j_gene: TRBJ1-2; v_gene: TRBV20-1; CDR3nt: TGCAGTGCTAGGGACAGGGGGCTTAACTATGGCTACACCTTC; CDR3aa: CSARDRGLNYGYTF
len: 16; d_gene: TRBD1; abundance: few; j_gene: TRBJ1-1; v_gene: TRBV6-6; CDR3nt: TGTGCCAGCAGACCCGACAGGGGGCGGTTAAACACTGAAGCTTTCTTT; CDR3aa: CASRPDRGRLNTEAFF
len: 16; d_gene: TRBD2; abundance: .; j_gene: TRBJ2-3; v_gene: TRBV29-1; CDR3nt: TGCAGCGTTGCCATAATTAGCGGGAGTAGGGGGAATACGCAGTATTTT; CDR3aa: CSVAIISGSRGNTQYF
len: 13; d_gene: TRBD1; abundance: .; j_gene: TRBJ2-7; v_gene: TRBV6-5; CDR3nt: TGTGCCAGCTCAACCGGGACAGGGAACGAGCAGTACTTC; CDR3aa: CASSTGTGNEQYF
len: 14; d_gene: .; abundance: few; j_gene: TRBJ2-7; v_gene: TRBV7-8; CDR3nt: TGTGCCAGCAGCTTAGATGGAACGAGTTACGAGCAGTACTTC; CDR3aa: CASSLDGTSYEQYF
len: 14; d_gene: .; abundance: few; j_gene: TRBJ1-1; v_gene: TRBV9; CDR3nt: TGTGCCAGCAGCGTAGGGGGTCCGAACACTGAAGCTTTCTTT; CDR3aa: CASSVGGPNTEAFF
len: 15; d_gene: TRBD2; abundance: .; j_gene: TRBJ2-3; v_gene: TRBV5-1; CDR3nt: TGCGCCAGCACCACTACTAGCGGGGGTACAGATACGCAGTATTTT; CDR3aa: CASTTTSGGTDTQYF
len: 12; d_gene: .; abundance: .; j_gene: TRBJ2-1; v_gene: TRBV5-1; CDR3nt: TGCGCCAGCAGCTGGAGTCAGAGTGAGCAGTTCTTC; CDR3aa: CASSWSQSEQFF
len: 16; d_gene: TRBD1; abundance: many; j_gene: TRBJ2-7; v_gene: TRBV4-2; CDR3nt: TGTGCCAGCAGCCAAGAAGGCGGGGACAGGGGGTACGAGCAGTACTTC; CDR3aa: CASSQEGGDRGYEQYF
len: 14; d_gene: .; abundance: few; j_gene: TRBJ2-7; v_gene: TRBV7-2; CDR3nt: TGTGCCAGCAGCTTACCGGGTCCCTTGGCCGAGCAGTACTTC; CDR3aa: CASSLPGPLAEQYF
len: 17; d_gene: .; abundance: .; j_gene: TRBJ2-5; v_gene: TRBV11-2; CDR3nt: TGTGCCAGCAGCCGGAACAGGGGGGGGACCTCCGGGGAGACCCAGTACTTC; CDR3aa: CASSRNRGGTSGETQYF
len: 14; d_gene: .; abundance: few; j_gene: TRBJ2-7; v_gene: TRBV29-1; CDR3nt: TGCAGCGTTGAATTGCAGGGTGGGCTCTACGAGCAGTACTTC; CDR3aa: CSVELQGGLYEQYF
len: 20; d_gene: .; abundance: few; j_gene: TRBJ1-5; v_gene: TRBV12-3/TRBV12-4; CDR3nt: TGTGCCAGCAGTTTCAGGGGACTGAAGTGGGGTGATGAAAGCAATCAGCCCCAGCATTTT; CDR3aa: CASSFRGLKWGDESNQPQHF
len: 15; d_gene: .; abundance: .; j_gene: TRBJ2-2; v_gene: TRBV6-2/TRBV6-3; CDR3nt: TGTGCCAGCAGTTACCGCATCAACCGAGGTGGGGAGCTGTTTTTT; CDR3aa: CASSYRINRGGELFF
len: 15; d_gene: .; abundance: .; j_gene: TRBJ1-1; v_gene: TRBV20-1; CDR3nt: TGCAGTGCTAGGGGGGACGAAGAGTGGGGTACTGAAGCTTTCTTT; CDR3aa: CSARGDEEWGTEAFF
len: 14; d_gene: .; abundance: few; j_gene: TRBJ2-6; v_gene: TRBV18; CDR3nt: TGTGCCAGCTCACGAGACAAGGCAGCCAACGTCCTGACTTTC; CDR3aa: CASSRDKAANVLTF
len: 14; d_gene: TRBD1; abundance: .; j_gene: TRBJ1-5; v_gene: TRBV24-1; CDR3nt: TGTGCCACCAGTGATATCGACAGGGATCAGCCCCAGCATTTT; CDR3aa: CATSDIDRDQPQHF
len: 14; d_gene: .; abundance: .; j_gene: TRBJ2-1; v_gene: TRBV27; CDR3nt: TGTGCCAGCAGTTTAGGGGTTAGGCAGAAAAGCTGGATCTTC; CDR3aa: CASSLGVRQKSWIF
len: 13; d_gene: .; abundance: .; j_gene: TRBJ1-5; v_gene: TRBV6-1; CDR3nt: TGTGCCAGCAGTGAATCCGGGGACCAGCCCCAGCATTTT; CDR3aa: CASSESGDQPQHF
len: 14; d_gene: .; abundance: .; j_gene: TRBJ1-2; v_gene: TRBV29-1; CDR3nt: TGCAGCGTTGTCGTCGGAATCGGGGGCTATGGCTACACCTTC; CDR3aa: CSVVVGIGGYGYTF
len: 16; d_gene: .; abundance: few; j_gene: TRBJ2-2; v_gene: TRBV27; CDR3nt: TGTGCCAGCTTCTTCTTGGGAGCCGCGGGCACCGGGGAGCTGTTTTTT; CDR3aa: CASFFLGAAGTGELFF
len: 15; d_gene: .; abundance: .; j_gene: TRBJ1-5; v_gene: TRBV6-2/TRBV6-3; CDR3nt: TGTGCCAGCAGTTACCGGGTTATTGGCAATCAGCCCCAGCATTTT; CDR3aa: CASSYRVIGNQPQHF
len: 16; d_gene: .; abundance: .; j_gene: TRBJ1-2; v_gene: TRBV2; CDR3nt: TGTGCCAGCAGTGGAAACAAGGCCGGGACTAACTATGGCTACACCTTC; CDR3aa: CASSGNKAGTNYGYTF
len: 13; d_gene: .; abundance: .; j_gene: TRBJ2-7; v_gene: TRBV12-3/TRBV12-4; CDR3nt: TGTGCCAGCAGTTTCGACAGAATCTACGAGCAGTACTTC; CDR3aa: CASSFDRIYEQYF
len: 15; d_gene: TRBD2; abundance: many; j_gene: TRBJ2-7; v_gene: TRBV6-2/TRBV6-3; CDR3nt: TGTGCCAGCACCTCCACTAGCGGGAGGGCCTACGAGCAGTACTTC; CDR3aa: CASTSTSGRAYEQYF
len: 12; d_gene: .; abundance: few; j_gene: TRBJ1-1; v_gene: TRBV12-3/TRBV12-4; CDR3nt: TGTGCCAGCAGTTTGGGGACACCCGAAGCTTTCTTT; CDR3aa: CASSLGTPEAFF
len: 15; d_gene: .; abundance: few; j_gene: TRBJ2-1; v_gene: TRBV7-9; CDR3nt: TGTGCCAGCAGCCCCGGAATAGGCCACAACAATGAGCAGTTCTTC; CDR3aa: CASSPGIGHNNEQFF
len: 14; d_gene: .; abundance: .; j_gene: TRBJ2-6; v_gene: TRBV11-2; CDR3nt: TGTGCCAGCAGCCCTGGTAGGGGGGCCAACGTCCTGACTTTC; CDR3aa: CASSPGRGANVLTF
len: 13; d_gene: .; abundance: .; j_gene: TRBJ2-3; v_gene: TRBV28; CDR3nt: TGTGCCAGCAGAAGGGACGGCGTGGATACGCAGTATTTT; CDR3aa: CASRRDGVDTQYF
len: 16; d_gene: .; abundance: many; j_gene: TRBJ2-3; v_gene: TRBV4-1; CDR3nt: TGCGCCAGCAGCCAATCCCTAGGATTTAGCACAGATACGCAGTATTTT; CDR3aa: CASSQSLGFSTDTQYF
len: 13; d_gene: .; abundance: .; j_gene: TRBJ1-2; v_gene: TRBV12-3/TRBV12-4; CDR3nt: TGTGCCAGCAGTCTACAGGGAGGTTGGGGCTACACCTTC; CDR3aa: CASSLQGGWGYTF
len: 14; d_gene: .; abundance: .; j_gene: TRBJ1-1; v_gene: TRBV5-1; CDR3nt: TGCGCCAGCTTTTTAACCTCTCCCAGGGATGAAGCTTTCTTT; CDR3aa: CASFLTSPRDEAFF
len: 15; d_gene: .; abundance: .; j_gene: TRBJ1-1; v_gene: TRBV7-9; CDR3nt: TGTGCCAGCAGATCCTCCGGGGGGGTGAACACTGAAGCTTTCTTT; CDR3aa: CASRSSGGVNTEAFF
len: 15; d_gene: TRBD2; abundance: .; j_gene: TRBJ2-1; v_gene: TRBV12-3/TRBV12-4; CDR3nt: TGTGCCAGCAGATGGGGGGGAACCGCCTCCAATGAGCAGTTCTTC; CDR3aa: CASRWGGTASNEQFF
len: 15; d_gene: TRBD2; abundance: few; j_gene: TRBJ2-7; v_gene: TRBV5-1; CDR3nt: TGCGCCAGCAGCTTACTAGCGGGAGTTCCTGACGAGCAGTACTTC; CDR3aa: CASSLLAGVPDEQYF
len: 17; d_gene: TRBD1; abundance: few; j_gene: TRBJ2-7; v_gene: TRBV4-2; CDR3nt: TGTGCCAGCAGCCAAGAAGGGTCGGGGACAGGGACCTGGGAGCAGTACTTC; CDR3aa: CASSQEGSGTGTWEQYF